This entry concerns a single T cell receptor (beta chain). What it binds is unknown. The assay was immunoSEQ multiplex PCR, and TCRdb's table has in-frame clones only and misses some. The repertoire holds around 100,000 clones, with approximately 90% as singletons. This specimen belongs to a study of T cell responses to AZD1222 COVID-19 vaccine. Overall study: Second-dose timings of about 4 or about 12 weeks were pooled. Findings and limits, study-wide: In a largely white British group with more females than males, clonal diversity was possibly underestimated. Unmutated variant regions reportedly attract nearly half of all spike-specific TCRs. In all cases, repertoires were sampled only after the peak T cell response.

V shed 9 bases and J shed 7 bases, with 18 bases lying between them. The length of the CDR3 is 13 residues. Germline-derived CDR1 and CDR2 are MNHEY and SVGAGI. This TCR came from an adult in good health. The input for sequencing was peripheral blood, taken on day 0 of AZD1222 vaccination. V gene TRBV6-5 combines with J gene TRBJ1-2; D gene unclear. The CDR3 sequence: CARQDDNGGGYTF. For the CDR3, the DNA is TGTGCCAGGCAGGACGATAACGGCGGTGGCTACACCTTC.